The 4 T cell receptor beta chains reported below all come from one sample, sequenced in a study of CD8 T cells in Susac syndrome (dated by TCRdb to between 2018 and 2020). The library was produced with the immunoSEQ multiplex PCR assay. RNA was extracted using the RNeasy kit, and roughly 0.45 to 1 microgram was reverse transcribed with random hexamers. TCRdb reprocessing: public reads trimmed at Q25 with fastp, clones called with MiXCR, in-frame beta chains kept. Each CDR3 protein gets just one entry, which takes the most common genes and DNA from the rows behind it. This sample holds 100,000 or so distinct CDR3 sequences; around 94% were observed only once. The ten largest clones capture over 0.3% of the sample. Sequencing was performed on CD4+ T cells from PBMCs. Receptors originate from a human donor with Susac syndrome.

The rearrangement uses TRBV5-1 and TRBJ1-6, with 10 bases aligning to TRBD1. Germline values: CDR1 SGHRS, CDR2 YFSETQ. The CDR3 is made up of 15 amino acids. After removal of 0 bases from V and 6 bases from J, the junction contained 0 bases not matched to a gene. CDR3 nucleotide sequence: TGCGCCAGCAGCTTGGGGGACAGGGGTAATTCACCCCTCCACTTT. Residues: CASSLGDRGNSPLHF.

The chain joins TRBV5-4 to TRBJ2-1; 10 bases map to TRBD1. The CDR3 extends over 14 amino acids. Unmatched junction bases numbered 4, after V lost 0 bases and J lost 10 bases. CDR1 and CDR2 (germline): SGHNT, YYREEE (reference sequence). The CDR3 loop reads CASSLVTGGGEQFF. In DNA, the CDR3 is TGTGCCAGCAGCTTGGTGACAGGGGGCGGGGAGCAGTTCTTC.

The V call is TRBV29-1, the J call TRBJ2-5; D call uncertain. The germline gives CDR1 SQVTM, CDR2 ANQGSEA. Trimming left V 3 bases short and J 2 bases short, with 16 bases between. The CDR3 consists of 15 residues. This CDR3 is CSVDKGPADQETQYF. The DNA of the CDR3 is TGCAGCGTTGATAAAGGGCCAGCCGATCAAGAGACCCAGTACTTC.

The chain links TRBV29-1 to TRBJ2-2, with 10 nucleotides matching TRBD1. The trim removed 1 base at V and 4 bases at J, leaving 6 bases unmatched. This CDR3 comprises 16 residues. Looked up from germline, CDR1 is SQVTM and CDR2 is ANQGSEA. This chain's CDR3 is CSVEGDRGRGTGELFF. The CDR3 region has the DNA TGCAGCGTTGAAGGCGACAGGGGGCGCGGCACCGGGGAGCTGTTTTTT.